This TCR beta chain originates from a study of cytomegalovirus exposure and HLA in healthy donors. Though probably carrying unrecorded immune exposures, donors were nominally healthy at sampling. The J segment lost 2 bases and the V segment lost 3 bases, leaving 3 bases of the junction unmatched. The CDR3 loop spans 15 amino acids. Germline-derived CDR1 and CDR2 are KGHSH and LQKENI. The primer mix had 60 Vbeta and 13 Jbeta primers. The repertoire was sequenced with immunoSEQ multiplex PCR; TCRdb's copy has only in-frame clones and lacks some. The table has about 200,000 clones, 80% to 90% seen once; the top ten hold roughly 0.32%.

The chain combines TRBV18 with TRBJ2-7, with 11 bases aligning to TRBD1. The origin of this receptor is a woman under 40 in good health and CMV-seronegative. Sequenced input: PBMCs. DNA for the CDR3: TGTGCCAGCTCACCCGGGACAGGGGGAGCCTACGAGCAGTACTTC. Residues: CASSPGTGGAYEQYF.